Each of the 20 T cell receptor beta chains below was sequenced from the same sample in a study of T-cell memory formation after mild COVID-19. TCRdb analysed the 5' RACE reads with MiXCR anew, one entry per CDR3 protein. The table shows a few hundred thousand distinct CDR3 sequences, with under 30% occurring only once. Sequencing used PBMCs or a T cell subset sorted from them (not recorded which). Receptors were obtained from an adult woman who had mild COVID-19 (a few samples of this study predate the infection). Cell type and time point are not known.

The chain couples TRBV6-2 or TRBV6-3 to TRBJ2-5; 8 nucleotides match TRBD2. Germline V lookup: CDR1 MNHEY, CDR2 SVGEGT. The junction had 8 bases not matched to a gene; V was cut back by 0 bases and J by 2 bases. CDR3 size: 17 residues. The CDR3, as DNA: TGTGCCAGCAGTTACTCGAGGGCGCGGGAGGAACAAGAGACCCAGTACTTC. Protein sequence: CASSYSRAREEQETQYF.

This clonotype was seen a few times. V gene TRBV5-1 combines with J gene TRBJ1-1; D is uncertain. The CDR3 is 13 amino acids. Trimming removed 7 bases from V and 4 bases from J, with 14 bases in between. Germline V lookup: CDR1 SGHRS, CDR2 YFSETQ. The CDR3 loop is CASGVTGGTEAFF. In nucleotides, the CDR3 is TGCGCCAGCGGGGTAACCGGTGGCACTGAAGCTTTCTTT.

The J gene is TRBJ2-7, the V gene TRBV5-8, with 9 bases matching TRBD1. Germline values: CDR1 SGHTS, CDR2 YDEGEE. This CDR3 is built from 13 residues. The V segment lost 9 bases and the J segment 5 bases; nucleotides outside the gene matches: 9. CDR3 coding DNA: TGTGCCACCCTCCAGGGACAGGGACACGAGCAGTACTTC. Translation: CATLQGQGHEQYF.

This clonotype was observed a few times. V gene TRBV18 combines with J gene TRBJ2-7, with D tentatively TRBD1 (5 bases). The V gene lost 3 bases and the J gene lost 0 bases, with 12 bases spanning the gap. CDR1 KGHSH and CDR2 LQKENI come from the germline V gene. This CDR3 has 15 amino acids. The CDR3 DNA is TGTGCCAGCTCACCGTCGACAGTAAGCTCCTACGAGCAGTACTTC. It yields the protein CASSPSTVSSYEQYF.

The chain uses TRBV7-9 and TRBJ2-1; a weak D match, TRBD1 (6 bases). V was cut by 8 bases and J by 3 bases, with 32 bases left in between. This CDR3 has 20 amino acids. Germline V gene sequence: CDR1 SEHNR, CDR2 FQNEAQ (reference sequence). In DNA form, the CDR3 reads TGTGCCAGCGGGCCTCTGCCCGGGACAAGTTCCACCGATAGCTACAATGAGCAGTTCTTC. It codes for CASGPLPGTSSTDSYNEQFF. Full variable domain (outside the CDR3, taken from reference TRBV7-9 and TRBJ2-1): DTGVSQNPRHKITKRGQNVTFRCDPISEHNRLYWYRQTLGQGPEFLTYFQNEAQLEKSRLLSDRFSAERPKGSFSTLEIQRTEQGDSAMYLCASGPLPGTSSTDSYNEQFFGPGTRLTVL.

The rearrangement links TRBV12-3 or TRBV12-4 to TRBJ1-1, with D possibly matching TRBD1 (6 bases). V was shortened by 6 bases and J by 0 bases, with 17 bases between the two germline ends. This CDR3 is 16 amino acids long. CDR3 region: CASRAGVPGLNTEAFF. The CDR3 bases are TGTGCCAGCAGGGCAGGGGTTCCGGGGCTGAACACTGAAGCTTTCTTT.

This chain joins TRBV7-2 and TRBJ1-1, with D possibly matching TRBD1 (5 bases). In germline, CDR1 is SGHTA, CDR2 FQGNSA. The ends were cut back, 2 bases at V and 5 bases at J, with 15 bases in the middle. The CDR3 contains 15 residues. The CDR3 DNA follows: TGTGCCAGCAGCTTAACGGACCAGGGATTGACTGAAGCTTTCTTT. This sequence encodes CASSLTDQGLTEAFF.

J is TRBJ2-3 and V is TRBV6-1; D is unclear. This CDR3 spans 10 amino acids. Germline V gene sequence: CDR1 MNHNS, CDR2 SASEGT. V was pared by 8 bases and J by 2 bases, with 2 bases between. CDR3 in amino acids: CASPTDTQYF. The CDR3 DNA sequence: TGTGCCAGCCCCACAGATACGCAGTATTTT.

The gene calls are TRBV11-3 and TRBJ2-7; D is uncertain. The germline CDR1 and CDR2 sequences are SGHNT and YENEEA. CDR3 size: 14 residues. Trimming cost V 4 bases and J 2 bases, with 12 bases left between them. CDR3 sequence (DNA): TGTGCCAGCAGCTCGCACCCCTCCGCCTACGAGCAGTACTTC. Translation gives CASSSHPSAYEQYF.

This clonotype was seen a few times. The chain combines TRBV15 with TRBJ2-1; D gene ambiguous. Trimming took 3 bases from V and 5 from J, leaving 8 bases between them. The CDR3 is 13 residues long. Germline lookup yields CDR1 LNHNV and CDR2 YYDKDF (reference sequence). The CDR3 DNA reads TGTGCCACCAGCAGTCGAGTCCACAATGAGCAGTTCTTC. Translation gives CATSSRVHNEQFF. Variable domain in full (rest from reference TRBV15 and TRBJ2-1): DAMVIQNPRYQVTQFGKPVTLSCSQTLNHNVMYWYQQKSSQAPKLLFHYYDKDFNNEADTPDNFQSRRPNTSFCFLDIRSPGLGDTAMYLCATSSRVHNEQFFGPGTRLTVL.

The rearrangement joins TRBV9 to TRBJ2-2; possible D gene TRBD2, 5 bases. This CDR3 has 14 amino acids. Deletions cut 4 bases from V and 6 bases from J, with 13 bases between. From germline, CDR1 is SGDLS and CDR2 YYNGEE. DNA of the CDR3: TGTGCCAGCAGCCCTCCCCTAGCAGCCGGGGAGCTGTTTTTT. Its protein is CASSPPLAAGELFF. The full variable domain, its missing parts supplied by reference TRBV9 and TRBJ2-2, is DSGVTQTPKHLITATGQRVTLRCSPRSGDLSVYWYQQSLDQGLQFLIQYYNGEERAKGNILERFSAQQFPDLHSELNLSSLELGDSALYFCASSPPLAAGELFFGEGSRLTVL.

In this sample, this clonotype turned up a few times. The chain recombines TRBV5-6 with TRBJ2-5; D is uncertain. Trimming took off 4 bases at V and 4 bases at J, with 20 bases between the two ends. CDR1 is SGHDT and CDR2 is YYEEEE in the germline V gene. The CDR3 extends over 16 amino acids. This CDR3 is CASSPFDRSLGETQYF. CDR3 nucleotide sequence: TGTGCCAGCAGCCCTTTCGACCGCAGCCTCGGAGAGACCCAGTACTTC.

V is TRBV7-9 and J is TRBJ1-1; the D is unclear. V dropped 4 bases and J dropped 1 base, with 13 bases sitting between them. The CDR3 spans 15 residues. Looked up from germline, CDR1 is SEHNR and CDR2 is FQNEAQ (reference sequence). The CDR3 loop reads CASSYFERKNTEAFF. The CDR3 region has the DNA TGTGCCAGCAGCTATTTCGAACGAAAGAACACTGAAGCTTTCTTT.

The gene calls are TRBV3-1 and TRBJ2-3; no clear D gene. The CDR3 extends over 14 amino acids. Trimming stripped 2 bases from V and 3 bases from J, with 9 bases between. The germline CDR1 and CDR2 sequences are LGHDT and YNNKEL (reference sequence). The CDR3 region has the DNA TGTGCCAGCAGCCAAATAATCGAAACAGATACGCAGTATTTT. This sequence encodes CASSQIIETDTQYF.

This clonotype was detected a few times. The rearrangement joins TRBV4-1 to TRBJ2-5; TRBD1 is a possible D gene (5 bases). The V end lost 1 base, the J end lost 5 bases, and 14 bases lay between the germline ends. Germline V gene data show CDR1 as MGHRA and CDR2 as YSYEKL. The CDR3 spans 15 residues. The CDR3 reads CASSQAPAGKETQYF. The CDR3 nucleotides read TGCGCCAGCAGCCAAGCCCCAGCAGGGAAGGAGACCCAGTACTTC.

The V call is TRBV19, the J call TRBJ1-1; possible D gene TRBD1, 6 bases. Trimming shortened V by 2 bases and J by 2 bases, and 12 bases separated the two germline ends. Germline V gene sequence: CDR1 LNHDA, CDR2 SQIVND (reference sequence). CDR3 size: 15 residues. CDR3 sequence (DNA): TGTGCCAGTAGTATAAGACAGGTTACCAACACTGAAGCTTTCTTT. It translates to CASSIRQVTNTEAFF. The complete variable domain, with remaining parts taken from reference TRBV19 and TRBJ1-1, reads DGGITQSPKYLFRKEGQNVTLSCEQNLNHDAMYWYRQDPGQGLRLIYYSQIVNDFQKGDIAEGYSVSREKKESFPLTVTSAQKNPTAFYLCASSIRQVTNTEAFFGQGTRLTVV.

This clonotype was detected only a few times. This sequence joins TRBV10-3 and TRBJ2-3; 7 nucleotides match TRBD2. The CDR3 totals 13 residues. Unmatched junction bases numbered 2, after V lost 6 bases and J lost 2 bases. Germline V lookup: CDR1 ENHRY, CDR2 SYGVKD. The CDR3 loop reads CAIRGGTTDTQYF. The CDR3 nucleotides are TGTGCCATCAGGGGGGGGACCACAGATACGCAGTATTTT.

The V and J genes are TRBV30 and TRBJ2-3; D gene unclear. Germline V gene data show CDR1 as GTSNPN and CDR2 as SVGIG (reference sequence). V was cut by 0 bases and J by 4 bases, with 5 bases left in between. The CDR3 extends over 12 amino acids. The CDR3 DNA sequence: TGTGCCTGGAGTGTCAGTTCAGATACGCAGTATTTT. Translated: CAWSVSSDTQYF.

This clonotype came up a few times. This chain joins TRBV24-1 and TRBJ2-7, with no clear D. The length of the CDR3 is 12 residues. Germline assignment: CDR1 KGHDR and CDR2 SFDVKD. Trimming stripped 4 bases from V and 0 bases from J, with 3 bases between. Here the CDR3 DNA reads TGTGCCACCAGTGAGAACTCCTACGAGCAGTACTTC. It is translated as CATSENSYEQYF.

V is TRBV12-3 or TRBV12-4 and J is TRBJ2-3, with TRBD2 matching over 8 bases. J gave up 1 base and V 6 bases, and 9 bases lay outside the gene matches. The CDR3 is 16 residues long. The CDR3 loop is CASSFLKTSGTDTQYF. As DNA, the CDR3 is TGTGCCAGCAGCTTCCTCAAGACTAGCGGCACAGATACGCAGTATTTT.